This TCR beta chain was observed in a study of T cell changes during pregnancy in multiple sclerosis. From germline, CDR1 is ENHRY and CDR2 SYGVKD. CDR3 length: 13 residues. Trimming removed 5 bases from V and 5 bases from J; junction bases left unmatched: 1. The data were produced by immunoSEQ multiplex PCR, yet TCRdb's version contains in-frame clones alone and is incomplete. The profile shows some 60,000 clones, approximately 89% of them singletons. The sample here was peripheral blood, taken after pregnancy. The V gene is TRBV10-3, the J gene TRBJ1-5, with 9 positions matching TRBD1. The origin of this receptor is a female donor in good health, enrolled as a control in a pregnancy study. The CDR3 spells CAISRTGDQPQHF. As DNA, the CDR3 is TGTGCCATCAGTCGGACAGGGGATCAGCCCCAGCATTTT.